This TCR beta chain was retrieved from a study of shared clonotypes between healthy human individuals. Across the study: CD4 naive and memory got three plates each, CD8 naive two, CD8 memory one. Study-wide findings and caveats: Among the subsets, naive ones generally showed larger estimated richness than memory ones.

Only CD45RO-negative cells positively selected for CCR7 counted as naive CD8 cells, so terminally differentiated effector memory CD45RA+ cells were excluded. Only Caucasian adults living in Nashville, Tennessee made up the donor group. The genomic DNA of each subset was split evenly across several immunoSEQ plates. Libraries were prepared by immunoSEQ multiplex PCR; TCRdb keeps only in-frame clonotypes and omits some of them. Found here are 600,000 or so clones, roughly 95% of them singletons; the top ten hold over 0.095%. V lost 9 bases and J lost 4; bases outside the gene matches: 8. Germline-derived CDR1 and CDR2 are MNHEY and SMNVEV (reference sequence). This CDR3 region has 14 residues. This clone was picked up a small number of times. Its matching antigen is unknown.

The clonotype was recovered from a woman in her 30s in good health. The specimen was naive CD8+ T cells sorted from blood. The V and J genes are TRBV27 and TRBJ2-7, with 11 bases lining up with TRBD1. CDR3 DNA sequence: TGTGCCAGTCATCCGGGACAGGGGGTATACGAGCAGTACTTC. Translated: CASHPGQGVYEQYF.